This T cell receptor beta chain came from a study of blood T cells in healthy people across ages. J gave up 4 bases and V 4 bases, and 8 bases lay outside the gene matches. This CDR3 contains 16 residues. Germline assignment: CDR1 SQVTM and CDR2 ANQGSEA. Next came a second PCR, run for about 6 to 12 cycles, which used a sample-barcoded 5' primer along with a J-beta primer mix. A single record per CDR3 protein comes from TCRdb applying MiXCR to the 5' RACE reads. This table has around 1.5 million distinct CDR3 sequences, about 32% appearing once. A note on this clonotype: Its antigen is currently unknown.

Notes on the study in general: As age increased, TCR beta diversity per million T cells fell in a roughly linear fashion.

The receptor was isolated from a woman in her 30s in good health. The chain joins TRBV29-1 to TRBJ2-6; 9 bases are shared with TRBD1. The sample comprised blood. CDR3 nucleotides: TGCAGCGTTGTTTGGGACAGGGTTACCGGGGCCAACGTCCTGACTTTC. Amino acid sequence: CSVVWDRVTGANVLTF.